The 23 T cell receptor beta chains listed next were all sequenced from one sample in a study of blood T cell repertoires in COVID-19. Assay used: immunoSEQ multiplex PCR; TCRdb lists only in-frame clones, some missing. This sample has around 300,000 clones, with 91% found just once. Source material: peripheral blood. The receptor set was obtained from a woman in her 30s with COVID-19, enrolled during active disease.

V gene TRBV28 combines with J gene TRBJ2-1, with 12 bases aligning to TRBD2. V shed 5 bases and J 2 bases; nucleotides not matched to a gene: 16. The CDR3 has 20 amino acids. Looked up from germline, CDR1 is MDHEN and CDR2 is SYDVKM. The CDR3: CASSMPSGGGWVSAYNEQFF. CDR3 nucleotide sequence: TGTGCCAGCAGTATGCCTAGCGGGGGGGGCTGGGTTAGCGCCTACAATGAGCAGTTCTTC.

This chain connects TRBV4-1 to TRBJ1-1, with unresolved D. The CDR3 length is 15 residues. V dropped 2 bases and J dropped 2 bases, with 12 bases sitting between them. Germline CDR1 is MGHRA and CDR2 is YSYEKL. CDR3 nucleotides: TGCGCCAGCAGCCAATGGACGGAGGTAAACACTGAAGCTTTCTTT. Residues: CASSQWTEVNTEAFF.

The J gene is TRBJ1-3, the V gene TRBV5-5; D call uncertain. Trimming took off 2 bases at V and 4 bases at J, with 22 bases between the two ends. From germline, CDR1 is SGHKS and CDR2 YYEKEE (reference sequence). This CDR3 has 18 residues. In DNA form, the CDR3 reads TGTGCCAGCAGCTTTACCACACGCGGGTCCTTTACCGGAAACACCATATATTTT. This codes for CASSFTTRGSFTGNTIYF.

V and J are TRBV7-9 and TRBJ2-1, with 9 bases identical to TRBD2. This CDR3 is 15 amino acids long. Per germline, CDR1 SEHNR and CDR2 FQNEAQ (reference sequence). The trim removed 1 base at V and 9 bases at J, leaving 7 bases unmatched. The CDR3 sequence: CASSLGLAAIVEQFF. The CDR3, as DNA: TGTGCCAGCAGCTTAGGACTAGCGGCTATCGTTGAGCAGTTCTTC.

In regard to this clone: At one of its ends the junction is not consistent with the germline gene, which may arise from a read error. The chain employs TRBV5-1 and TRBJ2-5, with 9 bases fitting TRBD1. The CDR3 totals 15 residues. Germline V CDR1 and CDR2: SGHRS, YFSETQ. CDR3 sequence (DNA): TGCGCCAGCAGTTTGGGACAGGGTTTTAGAGAGACCCAGTACTTC. Translated: CASSLGQGFRETQYF.

J is TRBJ1-1 and V is TRBV29-1; weak D call: TRBD1 (6 bases). Germline CDR1 is SQVTM and CDR2 is ANQGSEA. This CDR3 is built from 15 residues. Trimming removed 4 bases from V and 0 bases from J, with 15 bases in between. This chain's CDR3 is CSVGGGGAVNTEAFF. DNA of the CDR3: TGCAGCGTTGGGGGGGGCGGTGCCGTGAACACTGAAGCTTTCTTT.

V is TRBV19 and J is TRBJ2-1; tentative D call: TRBD2 (5 bases). This CDR3 region has 13 residues. Germline V CDR1 and CDR2: LNHDA, SQIVND (reference sequence). Trimming stripped 7 bases from V and 9 bases from J, with 16 bases between. The CDR3, as DNA: TGTGCCAGTATGTGGGCGTCCGGAGGTGAGCAGTTCTTC. Protein sequence: CASMWASGGEQFF.

This chain joins TRBV24-1 and TRBJ2-3, with D hard to call. V lost 2 bases and J lost 0, with 11 bases in between. The CDR3 has 16 amino acids. Germline loops: CDR1 KGHDR, CDR2 SFDVKD. In nucleotides, the CDR3 is TGTGCCACCAGTGATTCCCGCTCCGGTAGCACAGATACGCAGTATTTT. Protein: CATSDSRSGSTDTQYF.

With regard to this clone: The sample carries other DNA sequences with the same CDR3. This sequence joins TRBV19 and TRBJ1-1; TRBD1 matches at 9 bases. V was clipped by 3 bases and J by 5 bases; unmatched bases: 1. CDR1 is LNHDA and CDR2 is SQIVND in the germline V gene (reference sequence). The CDR3 contains 13 residues. The CDR3 bases are TGTGCCAGTAGTATGGACAGGGGTACTGAAGCTTTCTTT. Amino acid sequence: CASSMDRGTEAFF.

This chain joins TRBV7-8 and TRBJ1-4, with 7 bases matching TRBD1. The CDR3 is 14 amino acids. The V gene end was trimmed by 3 bases and the J gene end by 5 bases; junction bases not matched to a gene: 3. The germline V gene has CDR1 SGHVS and CDR2 FQNEAQ. The CDR3: CASSLDRSNEKLFF. The CDR3 DNA follows: TGTGCCAGCAGCTTGGACAGGTCGAATGAAAAACTGTTTTTT.

In this sample, this clone turned up once. The rearrangement joins TRBV21-1 to TRBJ2-7; the table gives TRBD1 as D, unverified against the DNA. TRBV21-1 is noted as a pseudogene. The CDR3 sequence is 14 residues long. CDR3 nucleotides: TGTGCCAGCAGCCCCAGGACAGGGGGCCACGAGCAGTACTTC. Translated, it gives CASSPRTGGHEQYF.

The rearrangement joins TRBV3-1 (or the pseudogene TRBV3-2) to TRBJ2-7, with D tentatively TRBD2 (6 bases). CDR1 and CDR2 (germline): LGHDT, YNNKEL (reference sequence). The V end was cut by 3 bases, the J end by 3 bases, with 6 bases between. This CDR3 has 12 residues. The DNA of the CDR3 is TGTGCCAGCAGCCAGGGACTCTACGAGCAGTACTTC. Protein sequence: CASSQGLYEQYF.

This chain joins TRBV21-1 and TRBJ1-1; the table assigns TRBD1, which was not confirmed against the DNA. TRBV21-1 is a pseudogene segment. This CDR3 is built from 14 residues. CDR3 sequence (DNA): TGTGCCAGCAGCAAGACAGGTGAGAACACTGAAGCTTTCTTT. Amino acid sequence: CASSKTGENTEAFF.

This clone appeared a few times. The genes are TRBV28 and TRBJ2-3, with TRBD2 as a possible D gene (5 bases). Trimming took 2 bases from V and 1 from J, leaving 34 bases between them. Germline assignment: CDR1 MDHEN and CDR2 SYDVKM. The CDR3 sequence is 23 residues long. The CDR3 loop is CASSLIIRFGSGREPSGTDTQYF. The CDR3 nucleotides are TGTGCCAGCAGTTTAATAATAAGATTTGGGTCGGGTCGGGAACCCTCGGGCACAGATACGCAGTATTTT.

This chain uses TRBV30 with TRBJ1-3; tentatively, D is TRBD1 (5 bases). V shed 0 bases and J shed 0 bases, with 12 bases lying between them. Germline V gene sequence: CDR1 GTSNPN, CDR2 SVGIG (reference sequence). This CDR3 comprises 16 residues. The CDR3 spells CAWSVVRGVSGNTIYF. CDR3 bases: TGTGCCTGGAGTGTTGTAAGGGGCGTCTCTGGAAACACCATATATTTT.

This clone has only one observation. The chain employs TRBV7-2 and TRBJ2-7, with 7 positions matching TRBD2. V dropped 2 bases and J dropped 2; count of bases not matched to a gene: 6. Germline CDR1 is SGHTA and CDR2 is FQGNSA. The CDR3 is 15 residues long. In DNA, the CDR3 is TGTGCCAGCAGCTTATCCCCAGCGGGGCCCTACGAGCAGTACTTC. Translating gives CASSLSPAGPYEQYF.

V and J are TRBV2 and TRBJ2-1; TRBD2 aligns across 12 bases. Trimming at V came to 7 bases and at J to 8 bases, leaving 12 bases not matched to a gene. The length of the CDR3 is 16 residues. The V gene's germline CDR1 is SNHLY and CDR2 FYNNEI. CDR3 coding DNA: TGTGCCAGCAAAAGGGCTAGCGGGAGGGCCAGCGATGAGCAGTTCTTC. Encoded protein: CASKRASGRASDEQFF.

The chain uses TRBV6-2 or TRBV6-3 and TRBJ1-2, with D perhaps TRBD1 (6 bases). The V end lost 5 bases, the J end lost 4 bases, and 8 bases lay between the germline ends. Per the germline V gene, CDR1 is MNHEY and CDR2 is SVGEGT. The CDR3 runs to 12 residues. The CDR3 spells CASSGQTYGYTF. In DNA form, the CDR3 reads TGTGCCAGCAGTGGACAGACCTATGGCTACACCTTC.

This clone was recorded once. V is TRBV7-6 and J is TRBJ2-7, with TRBD2 matching over 8 bases. Looked up from germline, CDR1 is SGHVS and CDR2 is FNYEAQ. V shed 3 bases, J shed 6 bases, and the junction held 7 bases outside the gene matches. CDR3 length: 14 residues. Here the CDR3 reads CASSLSGSSGEQYF. DNA for the CDR3: TGTGCCAGCAGCTTGAGCGGGAGTTCTGGCGAGCAGTACTTC.

A single count supports this clone. The V and J genes are TRBV5-5 and TRBJ1-1, with no clear D. The CDR3 runs 15 residues. Germline V gene data show CDR1 as SGHKS and CDR2 as YYEKEE (reference sequence). The germline V and J ends were trimmed by 1 base and 2 bases, with 12 bases remaining between them. DNA for the CDR3: TGTGCCAGCAGCTTGTATGGAGGACTAAACACTGAAGCTTTCTTT. Amino acid sequence: CASSLYGGLNTEAFF.

This chain links TRBV6-5 with TRBJ2-5, with 9 bases aligning to TRBD1. The CDR3 contains 14 residues. Germline V gene lookup returns CDR1 MNHEY and CDR2 SVGAGI. V lost 7 bases, J lost 4 bases, and 7 bases stayed unmatched. The CDR3 here is CASIKQGAGETQYF. CDR3 in DNA: TGTGCCAGCATCAAACAGGGGGCGGGAGAGACCCAGTACTTC.

The genes are TRBV3-1 (or the pseudogene TRBV3-2) and TRBJ1-2, with 9 bases lining up with TRBD1. This CDR3 is 13 amino acids long. With V trimmed by 4 bases and J by 5 bases, 2 bases remained unmatched. Germline CDR1 is LGHDT and CDR2 is YNNKEL (reference sequence). This CDR3 reads CASSPGTGYGYTF. The CDR3 DNA is TGTGCCAGCAGCCCCGGGACAGGGTATGGCTACACCTTC.

The gene calls are TRBV19 and TRBJ1-5, with D maybe TRBD1 (5 bases). Deletions cut 3 bases from V and 3 bases from J, with 9 bases between. The CDR3 covers 14 residues. Germline CDR1 LNHDA, CDR2 SQIVND (reference sequence). CDR3 region: CASSIQGSNQPQHF. In DNA, the CDR3 is TGTGCCAGTAGTATTCAGGGCTCCAATCAGCCCCAGCATTTT.